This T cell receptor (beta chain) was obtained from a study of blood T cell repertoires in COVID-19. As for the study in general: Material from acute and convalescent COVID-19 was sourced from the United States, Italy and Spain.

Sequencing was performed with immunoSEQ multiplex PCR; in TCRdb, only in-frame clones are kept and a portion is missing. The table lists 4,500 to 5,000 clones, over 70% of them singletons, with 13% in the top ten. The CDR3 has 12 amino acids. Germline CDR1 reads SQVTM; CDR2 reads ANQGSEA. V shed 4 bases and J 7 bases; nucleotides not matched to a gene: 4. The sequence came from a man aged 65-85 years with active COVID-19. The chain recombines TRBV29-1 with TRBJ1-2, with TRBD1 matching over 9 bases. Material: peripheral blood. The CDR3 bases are TGCAGCGTTGCAGTACAGGGGGCTGGCTACACCTTC. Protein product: CSVAVQGAGYTF.